Shown below are 29 T cell receptor beta chains from a single sample sequenced in a study of blood T cell repertoires in COVID-19. Profiling relied on immunoSEQ multiplex PCR, and the TCRdb table lists in-frame clones only, not all of them. Here the sample spans under 300,000 clones, 89% being singletons. Source material: PBMCs or T cells enriched from blood (not recorded which). These receptors all stem from a woman aged 40 to 50 who had recovered from COVID-19.

The CDR3: CAWRVASANYEQYF. As DNA, the CDR3 is TGTGCCTGGAGGGTGGCTAGCGCCAACTACGAGCAGTACTTC. J is TRBJ2-7 and V is TRBV30; possibly TRBD2 for D (6 bases). The CDR3 covers 14 residues. Germline values: CDR1 GTSNPN, CDR2 SVGIG (reference sequence). V lost 3 bases, J lost 3 bases, and 15 bases lay in between.

This sequence joins TRBV6-5 and TRBJ1-1; D is possibly TRBD1 (5 bases). This CDR3 is built from 14 residues. With 2 bases removed from V and 7 bases from J, the gap between germline ends came to 14 bases. Germline loops: CDR1 MNHEY, CDR2 SVGAGI. The CDR3 DNA is TGTGCCAGCAGTTACGCGGGGGGATGGGGTGAAGCTTTCTTT. Its translation: CASSYAGGWGEAFF.

The chain combines TRBV7-2 with TRBJ1-2, with a weak D call TRBD1 (6 bases). Germline V lookup: CDR1 SGHTA, CDR2 FQGNSA. The CDR3 is 18 amino acids. Trimming took 1 base from V and 6 from J, leaving 24 bases between them. The CDR3 region is CASSLESFFRRGANGYTF. The CDR3, as DNA: TGTGCCAGCAGCTTAGAATCTTTCTTCAGGCGGGGGGCCAATGGCTACACCTTC.

The genes are TRBV4-2 and TRBJ2-7, with D perhaps matching TRBD1 (6 bases). The CDR3 contains 16 residues. Per germline, CDR1 LGHNA and CDR2 YNFKEQ. Between the trimmed V and J ends, which lost 3 bases and 5 bases, there was a span of 20 bases. In DNA form, the CDR3 reads TGTGCCAGCAGCCAGCCAGGGGCTAGAGGCGGAAACGAGCAGTACTTC. It translates to CASSQPGARGGNEQYF.

For the CDR3, the DNA is TGTGCCAGCAGCGTAGCTTTAAGGGGGTCCTCTGGAAACACCATATATTTT. Protein product: CASSVALRGSSGNTIYF. V is TRBV9 and J is TRBJ1-3, with a possible D match to TRBD1 (6 bases). CDR1 is SGDLS, CDR2 YYNGEE, per germline. The ends were cut back, 0 bases at V and 0 bases at J, with 13 bases in the middle. The CDR3 consists of 17 residues.

The chain links TRBV12-3 or TRBV12-4 to TRBJ1-2; D gene unclear. The CDR3 length is 11 residues. V was pared by 4 bases and J by 3 bases, with 3 bases between. CDR3 DNA sequence: TGTGCCAGCAGTTCCTACTATGGCTACACCTTC. The encoded protein is CASSSYYGYTF.

The chain employs TRBV6-9 and TRBJ2-3; TRBD2 is a possible D gene (5 bases). Trimming cost V 3 bases and J 1 base, with 11 bases left between them. Germline V gene sequence: CDR1 MNHGY, CDR2 SVAAGI. The CDR3 is made up of 15 amino acids. The CDR3 bases are TGTGCCAGCAGTTACAGCGGCGTAGGCACAGATACGCAGTATTTT. Translation: CASSYSGVGTDTQYF.

Concerning this clone itself: Other nucleotide sequences in the sample specify the same CDR3. J is TRBJ1-2 and V is TRBV5-1; 9 bases match TRBD1. In germline, CDR1 is SGHRS, CDR2 YFSETQ. The CDR3 runs to 13 residues. V lost 3 bases, J lost 6 bases, and 3 bases stayed unmatched. CDR3 loop: CASSWGQGDGYTF. The CDR3 region has the DNA TGCGCCAGCAGCTGGGGACAGGGCGATGGCTACACCTTC.

V gene TRBV3-1 (or the pseudogene TRBV3-2) combines with J gene TRBJ2-2; 8 bases are a match to TRBD1. The V segment lost 3 bases and the J segment 5 bases; nucleotides outside the gene matches: 14. Germline V CDR1 and CDR2: LGHDT, YNNKEL (reference sequence). The length of the CDR3 is 18 residues. The chain's CDR3 is CASSQAPGQGEGTGELFF. CDR3 in DNA: TGTGCCAGCAGCCAGGCTCCCGGACAGGGAGAGGGAACCGGGGAGCTGTTTTTT.

This chain joins TRBV19 and TRBJ2-3; D is ambiguous. The V end lost 0 bases, the J end lost 9 bases, and 16 bases lay between the germline ends. Germline lookup yields CDR1 LNHDA and CDR2 SQIVND (reference sequence). The CDR3 is 15 amino acids. The CDR3 loop is CASSIDFEKSPTQYF. Written as DNA, the CDR3 is TGTGCCAGTAGTATAGATTTTGAGAAGAGTCCGACGCAGTATTTT.

This clone was recorded only once. J is TRBJ1-5 and V is TRBV30, with unresolved D. V was trimmed by 2 bases and J by 3 bases, leaving 5 bases between them. Germline CDR1 is GTSNPN and CDR2 is SVGIG (reference sequence). This CDR3 contains 12 residues. The CDR3 sequence is CAWSLYNQPQHF. In DNA form, the CDR3 reads TGTGCCTGGAGTCTTTACAATCAGCCCCAGCATTTT.

This clone was recorded only once. The chain recombines TRBV7-2 with TRBJ1-4; possible D gene TRBD1, 5 bases. CDR1 is SGHTA, CDR2 FQGNSA, per germline. With 7 bases removed from V and 4 bases from J, the gap between germline ends came to 13 bases. The CDR3 is made up of 14 amino acids. CDR3 residues: CASTLEGSNEKLFF. As DNA, the CDR3 is TGTGCCAGCACCTTGGAGGGGAGTAATGAAAAACTGTTTTTT.

This clone was seen a single time. This rearrangement joins TRBV27 to TRBJ2-7; TRBD1 aligns across 8 bases. V was clipped by 3 bases and J by 5 bases; unmatched bases: 6. The CDR3 spans 14 residues. Germline CDR1 and CDR2: MNHEY and SMNVEV (reference sequence). For the CDR3, the DNA is TGTGCCAGCAGTTTGAACAGGGGGGAGCACGAGCAGTACTTC. As protein: CASSLNRGEHEQYF.

V and J are TRBV11-2 and TRBJ1-2; 12 bases line up with TRBD1. The CDR3 has 17 residues. Trimming took 2 bases from V and 4 from J; bases not matched to a gene: 8. CDR1 is SGHAT and CDR2 is FQNNGV in the germline V gene. DNA of the CDR3: TGTGCCAGCAGCTTATCTAGTGGGACAGGGGGCAGCTATGGCTACACCTTC. This translates into CASSLSSGTGGSYGYTF. The full variable domain, its missing parts supplied by reference TRBV11-2 and TRBJ1-2, is EAGVAQSPRYKIIEKRQSVAFWCNPISGHATLYWYQQILGQGPKLLIQFQNNGVVDDSQLPKDRFSAERLKGVDSTLKIQPAKLEDSAVYLCASSLSSGTGGSYGYTFGSGTRLTVV.

The genes are TRBV12-5 and TRBJ2-1, with 9 nucleotides matching TRBD1. Germline assignment: CDR1 LGHNT and CDR2 FRNRAP. CDR3 length equals 16 residues. Losses at the gene ends were 5 bases for V and 9 bases for J; bases not matched to a gene: 14. The CDR3 here is CASGPFTTGGRGEQFF. The CDR3 nucleotides read TGTGCTAGTGGTCCTTTCACGACAGGGGGAAGGGGTGAGCAGTTCTTC.

This clone has only a few counts. This chain links TRBV5-4 with TRBJ1-2, with a tentative D call TRBD1 (5 bases). Germline-derived CDR1 and CDR2 are SGHNT and YYREEE (reference sequence). The germline V and J ends were trimmed by 6 bases and 4 bases, with 16 bases remaining between them. The CDR3 loop spans 14 amino acids. The CDR3 loop reads CASKQAGPGYGYTF. The CDR3 nucleotides read TGTGCCAGCAAACAGGCCGGGCCGGGCTATGGCTACACCTTC. The whole variable domain, filled in from reference TRBV5-4 and TRBJ1-2, reads ETGVTQSPTHLIKTRGQQVTLRCSSQSGHNTVSWYQQALGQGPQFIFQYYREEENGRGNFPPRFSGLQFPNYSSELNVNALELDDSALYLCASKQAGPGYGYTFGSGTRLTVV.

This clone was counted a single time. The chain couples TRBV12-3 or TRBV12-4 to TRBJ1-2; D possibly corresponds to TRBD1 (5 bases). With 6 bases removed from V and 4 bases from J, the gap between germline ends came to 12 bases. The CDR3 spans 13 residues. This CDR3 is CASSPQVGYGYTF. Written as DNA, the CDR3 is TGTGCCAGCAGCCCACAGGTGGGCTATGGCTACACCTTC.

The chain is built from TRBV4-3 and TRBJ1-2; 7 bases line up with TRBD1. Trimming cost V 3 bases and J 6 bases; bases outside gene matches: 7. Germline V gene sequence: CDR1 LGHNA, CDR2 YSLEER. This CDR3 spans 14 amino acids. This CDR3 reads CASSHSGQGDGYTF. Written as DNA, the CDR3 is TGCGCCAGCAGCCATTCGGGGCAGGGGGATGGCTACACCTTC.

The chain uses TRBV9 and TRBJ1-1; tentative D call: TRBD1 (5 bases). Looked up from germline, CDR1 is SGDLS and CDR2 is YYNGEE. Trimming left V 0 bases short and J 6 bases short, with 12 bases between. The CDR3 consists of 14 residues. CDR3 loop: CASSVGSWGPEAFF. The CDR3, as DNA: TGTGCCAGCAGCGTAGGGTCCTGGGGCCCTGAAGCTTTCTTT.

The gene calls are TRBV4-2 and TRBJ2-2; TRBD2 aligns across 14 bases. Looked up from germline, CDR1 is LGHNA and CDR2 is YNFKEQ. The CDR3 has 17 amino acids. Unmatched junction bases numbered 4, after V lost 1 base and J lost 6 bases. The CDR3 loop reads CASSQGRTSGRPGELFF. CDR3 nucleotides: TGTGCCAGCAGCCAAGGCCGGACTAGCGGGAGGCCCGGGGAGCTGTTTTTT.

The CDR3: CTSRNGTPGPYGYTF. DNA for the CDR3: TGCACCAGCAGAAACGGGACACCCGGGCCTTATGGCTACACCTTC. The chain is built from TRBV1 and TRBJ1-2; TRBD1 is taken as the D call from the table, unchecked against the DNA. TRBV1 is recorded as a pseudogene. The CDR3 loop spans 15 amino acids.

The chain couples TRBV6-6 to TRBJ1-6, with 9 bases matching TRBD1. This CDR3 comprises 17 residues. After removal of 5 bases from V and 11 bases from J, the junction contained 16 bases not matched to a gene. Germline CDR1 reads MNHNY; CDR2 reads SVGAGI (reference sequence). The chain's CDR3 is CASSQTGGTVSGPPLHF. The CDR3 coding sequence is TGTGCCAGCAGTCAAACAGGGGGCACGGTCTCCGGTCCACCCCTCCACTTT.

This sequence joins TRBV2 and TRBJ2-3; TRBD2 matches 9 bases. The V gene's germline CDR1 is SNHLY and CDR2 FYNNEI. J lost 3 bases, V lost 8 bases, and 9 bases had no gene match. The CDR3 sequence is 15 residues long. The CDR3 DNA follows: TGTGCCAGCTCTCCACTAGCGGGTTTTACAGATACGCAGTATTTT. It codes for CASSPLAGFTDTQYF.

This sequence joins TRBV27 and TRBJ1-5; D is possibly TRBD1 (6 bases). Between the trimmed V and J ends, which lost 6 bases and 6 bases, there was a span of 12 bases. The germline gives CDR1 MNHEY, CDR2 SMNVEV (reference sequence). The CDR3 is 13 residues long. Here the CDR3 reads CASSEGDVQPQHF. CDR3 DNA sequence: TGTGCCAGCAGCGAGGGGGATGTTCAGCCCCAGCATTTT.

V usage is TRBV15 and J usage is TRBJ2-4, with 7 bases lining up with TRBD1. The germline V gene has CDR1 LNHNV and CDR2 YYDKDF (reference sequence). This CDR3 region has 12 residues. After removal of 5 bases from V and 8 bases from J, the junction contained 3 bases not matched to a gene. CDR3 sequence reads: CATSRQGDIQYF. Here the CDR3 DNA reads TGTGCCACCAGCCGACAGGGAGACATTCAGTACTTC.

This clone has only one observation. The chain carries TRBV7-2 and TRBJ2-7; no firm D call. Trimming shortened V by 4 bases and J by 3 bases, and 7 bases separated the two germline ends. The CDR3 sequence is 12 residues long. The germline V gene has CDR1 SGHTA and CDR2 FQGNSA. DNA for the CDR3: TGTGCCAGCAGCTCTCAGGTCTACGAGCAGTACTTC. Translating gives CASSSQVYEQYF.

The chain's CDR3 is CASSPGTGVGSTEAFF. The DNA for the CDR3 is TGTGCCAGCAGCCCCGGGACAGGGGTCGGAAGCACTGAAGCTTTCTTT. The chain links TRBV7-2 to TRBJ1-1; 10 bases are shared with TRBD1. CDR3 length: 16 amino acids. V shed 5 bases, J shed 4 bases, and the junction held 10 bases outside the gene matches. Germline CDR1 reads SGHTA; CDR2 reads FQGNSA.

The chain employs TRBV15 and TRBJ2-3; 9 bases are a match to TRBD1. The CDR3 runs 16 residues. V was clipped by 1 base and J by 1 base; unmatched bases: 3. The germline CDR1 and CDR2 sequences are LNHNV and YYDKDF (reference sequence). CDR3 region: CATSRGQGEGTDTQYF. The CDR3 DNA reads TGTGCCACCAGCAGAGGACAGGGGGAGGGCACAGATACGCAGTATTTT.

This clone was observed once. The chain employs TRBV5-1 and TRBJ1-1, with 11 bases lining up with TRBD1. J lost 4 bases, V lost 4 bases, and 6 bases had no gene match. Germline values: CDR1 SGHRS, CDR2 YFSETQ. The CDR3 runs to 15 residues. For the CDR3, the DNA is TGCGCCAGCAGCCCGGGTGGGACAGGGGGCACTGAAGCTTTCTTT. It translates to CASSPGGTGGTEAFF.